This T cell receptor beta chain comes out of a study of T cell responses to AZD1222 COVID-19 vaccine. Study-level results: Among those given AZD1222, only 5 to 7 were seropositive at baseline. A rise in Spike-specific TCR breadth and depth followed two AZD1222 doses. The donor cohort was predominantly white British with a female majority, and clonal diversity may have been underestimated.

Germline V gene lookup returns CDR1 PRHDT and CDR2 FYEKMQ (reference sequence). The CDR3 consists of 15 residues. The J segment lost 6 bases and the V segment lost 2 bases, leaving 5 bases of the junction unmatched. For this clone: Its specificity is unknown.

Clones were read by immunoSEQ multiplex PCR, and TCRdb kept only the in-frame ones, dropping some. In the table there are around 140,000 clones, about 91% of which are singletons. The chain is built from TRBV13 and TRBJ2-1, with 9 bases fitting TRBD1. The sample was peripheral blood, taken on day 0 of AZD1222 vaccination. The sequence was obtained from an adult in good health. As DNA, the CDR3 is TGTGCCAGCAGCTTAAACAGGGGGCGACCCAATGAGCAGTTCTTC. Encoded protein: CASSLNRGRPNEQFF. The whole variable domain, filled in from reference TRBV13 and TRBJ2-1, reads AAGVIQSPRHLIKEKRETATLKCYPIPRHDTVYWYQQGPGQDPQFLISFYEKMQSDKGSIPDRFSAQQFSDYHSELNMSSLELGDSALYFCASSLNRGRPNEQFFGPGTRLTVL.